Following are 4 T cell receptor beta chains from one sample sequenced in a study. TCRdb fed the 5' RACE reads into MiXCR, producing one record per CDR3 protein. The table has 50,000 to 70,000 distinct CDR3 sequences, around 21% seen once; the top ten hold roughly 2.9%. Cells sorted as Tregs were CD4+, CD25+ and CD127-/low. Sequencing was carried out using tumor-infiltrating Tregs sorted from the breast tumor. The origin of the receptors is a female donor with breast cancer.

This clonotype was picked up a small number of times. V is TRBV5-1 and J is TRBJ2-2; D ambiguous. The CDR3 consists of 15 residues. CDR1 is SGHRS, CDR2 YFSETQ, per germline. V lost 4 bases and J 6 bases, leaving 16 bases between the germline ends. The CDR3 sequence is CASSPDVPGPGELFF. DNA for the CDR3: TGCGCCAGCAGCCCGGATGTGCCCGGGCCCGGGGAGCTGTTTTTT.

The CDR3 is CASSLTVGNTGELFF. The CDR3 DNA reads TGTGCCAGCAGCTTAACAGTCGGGAACACCGGGGAGCTGTTTTTT. The chain uses TRBV11-1 and TRBJ2-2; D remains ambiguous. CDR1 SGHAT and CDR2 FQDESV come from the germline V gene (reference sequence). The germline V and J ends were trimmed by 2 bases and 1 base, with 8 bases remaining between them. This CDR3 contains 15 residues.

This clonotype was observed at least ten times. The rearrangement links TRBV4-1 to TRBJ2-2; a weak D match, TRBD2 (6 bases). Germline lookup yields CDR1 MGHRA and CDR2 YSYEKL. The CDR3 is made up of 14 amino acids. The V end lost 1 base, the J end lost 3 bases, and 6 bases lay between the germline ends. The CDR3, as DNA: TGCGCCAGCAGCCAAGTAGCGGACACCGGGGAGCTGTTTTTT. Translated, it gives CASSQVADTGELFF.

The sample holds one count of this clonotype. This may be a read error: a much more frequent sequence differs by one nucleotide. The J gene is TRBJ1-2, the V gene TRBV5-1; TRBD1 aligns across 8 bases. CDR1 and CDR2 from the germline V gene are SGHRS and YFSETQ. The length of the CDR3 is 14 residues. The CDR3 reads CVSSIGQGVYGYTF. Here the CDR3 DNA reads TGCGTCAGCAGCATAGGACAGGGCGTCTATGGCTACACCTTC.